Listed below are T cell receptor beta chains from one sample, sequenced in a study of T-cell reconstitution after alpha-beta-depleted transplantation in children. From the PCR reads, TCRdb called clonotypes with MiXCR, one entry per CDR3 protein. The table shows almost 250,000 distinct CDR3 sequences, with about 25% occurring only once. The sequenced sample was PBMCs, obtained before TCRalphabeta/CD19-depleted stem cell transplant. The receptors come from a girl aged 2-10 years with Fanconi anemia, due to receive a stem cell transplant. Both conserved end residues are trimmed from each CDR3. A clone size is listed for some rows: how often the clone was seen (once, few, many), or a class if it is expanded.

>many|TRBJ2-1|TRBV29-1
SVPGLAGIWLYNEQF
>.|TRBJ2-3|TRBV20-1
SARHPRTAGDTQY
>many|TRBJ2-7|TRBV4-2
ASSEDWGVGYEQY
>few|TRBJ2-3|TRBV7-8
ASSLALLVGGTDTQY
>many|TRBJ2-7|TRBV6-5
ASNRAGGNHEQY
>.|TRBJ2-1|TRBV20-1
SARERWTRRGNEQF
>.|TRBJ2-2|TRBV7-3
ASSVSGGPGELF
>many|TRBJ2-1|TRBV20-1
SARMVAGGNEQF
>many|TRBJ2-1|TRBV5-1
ASRVPYNEQF
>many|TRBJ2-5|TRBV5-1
ASSFRGRGETQY
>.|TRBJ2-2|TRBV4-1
ASSQDRSYLVGELF
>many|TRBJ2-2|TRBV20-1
SARTGLAFSNTGELF
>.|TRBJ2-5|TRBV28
ASSLPSLQETQY
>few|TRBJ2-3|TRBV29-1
SVEDTDTQY
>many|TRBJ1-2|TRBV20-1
SAVGGAYGYT
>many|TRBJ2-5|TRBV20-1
SARWQEETQY
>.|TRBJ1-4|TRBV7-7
ASSLQGSTNEKLF
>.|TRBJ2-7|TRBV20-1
SARETSGGGEQY
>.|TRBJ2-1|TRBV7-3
ASSLGLASYNKQF
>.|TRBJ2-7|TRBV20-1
SASDWREGPYEQY
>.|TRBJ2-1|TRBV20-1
SELAGGYNEQF
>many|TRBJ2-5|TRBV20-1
SARGLYGQETQY
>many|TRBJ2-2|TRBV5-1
ASSLVADTGELF
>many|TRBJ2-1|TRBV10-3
AIMSGNEQF
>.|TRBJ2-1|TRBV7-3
ASSLVGQNNEQF
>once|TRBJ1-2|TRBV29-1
SVGGFYGYT
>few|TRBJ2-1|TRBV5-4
ASSLGLAGPGGYNEQF
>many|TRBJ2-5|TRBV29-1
SVARAPQETQY
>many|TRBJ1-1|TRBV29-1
SVDRDRGFEAF
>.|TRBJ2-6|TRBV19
ASSKGRASGANVLT
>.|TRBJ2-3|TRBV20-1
SARVPSTDTQY
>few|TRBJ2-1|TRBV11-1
ASSPNILGGARSYHEQF
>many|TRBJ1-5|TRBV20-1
SARAVPRGLNQPQH
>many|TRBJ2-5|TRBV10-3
AISEYRGETQY
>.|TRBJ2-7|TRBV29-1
SVETLTSYEQY
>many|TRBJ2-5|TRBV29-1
SVGETSGRALQETQY
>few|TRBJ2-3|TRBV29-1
SVERRAGSDTQY
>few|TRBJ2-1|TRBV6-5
ASSYDGSPHNEQF
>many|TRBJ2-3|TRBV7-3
ASSHLAGGLDTQY
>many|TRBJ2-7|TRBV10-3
AISKTGSYEQY
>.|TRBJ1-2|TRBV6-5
ASKVGAEGYT
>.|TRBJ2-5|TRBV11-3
ASSRAGGETQY
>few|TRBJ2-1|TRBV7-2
ASSPDLDEQF
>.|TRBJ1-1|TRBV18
ASSPGRGTEAF
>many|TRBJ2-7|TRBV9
ASSYDGSSYEQY
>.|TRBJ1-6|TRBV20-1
CARAEGSYSPLH
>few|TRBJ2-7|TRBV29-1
SAISLGEQY
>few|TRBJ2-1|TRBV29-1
STKLAGVYNEQF
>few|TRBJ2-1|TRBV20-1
SARVGGAIGEQF
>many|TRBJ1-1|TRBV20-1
SARGGGAGTEAF
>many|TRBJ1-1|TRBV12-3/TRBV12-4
ASTLNTEAF
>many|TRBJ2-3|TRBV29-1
SLRRGITDTQY